The source of this T cell receptor (beta chain) is a study of cytomegalovirus exposure and HLA in healthy donors. Across the study: The roughly 700 first-cohort repertoires shared a platform with the approximately 120 validation repertoires, as reported in a later analysis. General study results and limits: The study recorded 150 to 200 TCR beta chains that were cytomegalovirus-associated.

CDR1 is SGHRS and CDR2 is YFSETQ in the germline V gene. Trimming stripped 1 base from V and 7 bases from J, with 8 bases between. CDR3 length equals 13 residues. To note about this clone: The target antigen is unknown.

Data came from immunoSEQ multiplex PCR; TCRdb stores just in-frame clones and leaves some out. The profile shows roughly 100,000 clones, more than 85% of them singletons. The sequencing input was PBMCs. The source is a woman aged 18-30 years in good health and CMV-seropositive. The chain joins TRBV5-1 to TRBJ2-2, with TRBD2 as a possible D gene (5 bases). DNA for the CDR3: TGCGCCAGCAGCTTGTCGGAGGTCGGGGAGCTGTTTTTT. Its protein is CASSLSEVGELFF.